The 10 T cell receptor beta chains reported below all come from one sample, sequenced in a study of Graves' ophthalmopathy and Graves' hyperthyroidism. Scientists amplified the TCR beta CDR3 regions from RNA transcripts. Scientists carried out first-round RT-PCR using HTBI primers and then a second-round multiplex PCR. TCRdb re-called the multiplex PCR reads through MiXCR, storing one row per CDR3 protein. The sample carries hundreds of thousands of distinct CDR3 sequences, roughly 41% recorded once. The sample was peripheral blood. These receptors all stem from an adult man with Graves' ophthalmopathy.

There are many counts of this clonotype. The chain couples TRBV24-1 to TRBJ1-1; 7 nucleotides line up with TRBD1. V shed 4 bases, J shed 4 bases, and the junction held 11 bases outside the gene matches. Looked up from germline, CDR1 is KGHDR and CDR2 is SFDVKD. The CDR3 consists of 16 residues. CDR3 region: CATSDGGQGEVTEAFF. CDR3 DNA: TGTGCCACCAGTGACGGGGGGCAGGGGGAAGTCACTGAAGCTTTCTTT.

The J gene is TRBJ1-1, the V gene TRBV5-1; TRBD1 matches 8 bases. Looked up from germline, CDR1 is SGHRS and CDR2 is YFSETQ. V lost 2 bases, J lost 2 bases, and 8 bases stayed unmatched. The CDR3 totals 16 residues. CDR3 in DNA: TGCGCCAGCAGCTTTGGAGACAGGGGACGAAACACTGAAGCTTTCTTT. Its translation is CASSFGDRGRNTEAFF.

Details on this clonotype: Lacking the conserved final phenylalanine or tryptophan, this CDR3 likely reflects a read error. It is unclear where the CDR3 begins or ends on the DNA, so no DNA is shown, and the CDR3 is as TCRdb lists it. The chain links TRBV2 to TRBJ1-3; the D call in the table, TRBD1, was not verified against the DNA. The CDR3 extends over 10 residues, inclusive of both ends. Germline values: CDR1 SNHLY, CDR2 FYNNEI. The CDR3: CASSSGQGVA.

The gene calls are TRBV29-1 and TRBJ2-7; 11 bases line up with TRBD2. Germline lookup yields CDR1 SQVTM and CDR2 ANQGSEA. The CDR3 covers 13 residues. The junction had 6 bases not matched to a gene; V was cut back by 4 bases and J by 7 bases. The CDR3 sequence: CSVASGGYNEQYF. In DNA form, the CDR3 reads TGCAGCGTTGCTAGCGGGGGGTACAATGAGCAGTACTTC.

This clonotype was observed many times. This chain connects TRBV7-8 to TRBJ2-7; 9 bases line up with TRBD1. The CDR3 extends over 14 amino acids. V was clipped by 5 bases and J by 2 bases; unmatched bases: 4. From germline, CDR1 is SGHVS and CDR2 FQNEAQ. The CDR3 loop reads CASSRRTGAYEQYF. CDR3 nucleotide sequence: TGTGCCAGCAGCCGTCGGACAGGGGCCTACGAGCAGTACTTC.

In this sample, this clonotype turned up many times. The chain joins TRBV12-3 or TRBV12-4 to TRBJ2-5, with 8 bases identical to TRBD2. The ends lost 6 bases at V and 8 bases at J; junction bases unmatched: 11. The CDR3 totals 14 residues. The CDR3 region is CASSSLAAQGTQYF. CDR3 sequence (DNA): TGTGCCAGCAGCTCACTAGCGGCCCAAGGCACCCAGTACTTC.

This chain links TRBV2 with TRBJ2-5; 7 bases are shared with TRBD2. In germline, CDR1 is SNHLY, CDR2 FYNNEI. The CDR3 spans 15 residues. The V and J ends lost 3 bases and 5 bases, in that order; junction bases with no gene match: 9. The CDR3 spells CASSERAGLGETQYF. In DNA form, the CDR3 reads TGTGCCAGCAGTGAGAGAGCGGGACTTGGGGAGACCCAGTACTTC.

This clonotype showed up many times. V gene TRBV5-1 combines with J gene TRBJ2-5; 9 nucleotides match TRBD2. This CDR3 contains 14 residues. Germline V CDR1 and CDR2: SGHRS, YFSETQ. Unmatched junction bases numbered 3, after V lost 2 bases and J lost 4 bases. The CDR3 spells CASSLATSGETQYF. Written as DNA, the CDR3 is TGCGCCAGCAGCTTAGCGACTAGCGGAGAGACCCAGTACTTC.

The table lists this clonotype with a few counts. V and J are TRBV5-8 and TRBJ1-5, with 7 bases fitting TRBD1. Trimming at V came to 1 base and at J to 4 bases, leaving 8 bases not matched to a gene. The CDR3 loop spans 16 amino acids. Germline-derived CDR1 and CDR2 are SGHTS and YDEGEE. CDR3 DNA sequence: TGTGCCAGCAGCTTGCTACAGGGGAAGGGAAATCAGCCCCAGCATTTT. Its translation is CASSLLQGKGNQPQHF.

V and J are TRBV2 and TRBJ1-4; D remains unclear. This CDR3 has 14 amino acids. The V gene's germline CDR1 is SNHLY and CDR2 FYNNEI. Trimming took 3 bases from V and 5 from J, leaving 10 bases between them. CDR3: CASSDGRWNEKLFF. The CDR3 bases are TGTGCCAGCAGTGATGGAAGGTGGAATGAAAAACTGTTTTTT.